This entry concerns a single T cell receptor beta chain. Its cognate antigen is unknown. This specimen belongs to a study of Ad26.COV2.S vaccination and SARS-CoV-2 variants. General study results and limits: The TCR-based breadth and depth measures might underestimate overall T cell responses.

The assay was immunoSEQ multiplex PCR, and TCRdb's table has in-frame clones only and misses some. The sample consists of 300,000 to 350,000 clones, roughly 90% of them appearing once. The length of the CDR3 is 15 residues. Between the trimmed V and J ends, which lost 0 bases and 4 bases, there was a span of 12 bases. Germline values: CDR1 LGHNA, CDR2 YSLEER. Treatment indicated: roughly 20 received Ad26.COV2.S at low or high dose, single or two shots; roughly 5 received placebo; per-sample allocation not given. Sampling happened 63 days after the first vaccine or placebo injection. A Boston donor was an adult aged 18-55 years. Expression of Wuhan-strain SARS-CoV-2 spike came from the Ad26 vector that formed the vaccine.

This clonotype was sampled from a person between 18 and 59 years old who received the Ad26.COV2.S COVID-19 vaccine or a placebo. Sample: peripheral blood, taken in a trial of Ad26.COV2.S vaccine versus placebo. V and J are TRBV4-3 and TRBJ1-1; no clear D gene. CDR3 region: CASSQEATTFTEAFF. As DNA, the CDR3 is TGCGCCAGCAGCCAAGAGGCCACAACATTCACTGAAGCTTTCTTT.